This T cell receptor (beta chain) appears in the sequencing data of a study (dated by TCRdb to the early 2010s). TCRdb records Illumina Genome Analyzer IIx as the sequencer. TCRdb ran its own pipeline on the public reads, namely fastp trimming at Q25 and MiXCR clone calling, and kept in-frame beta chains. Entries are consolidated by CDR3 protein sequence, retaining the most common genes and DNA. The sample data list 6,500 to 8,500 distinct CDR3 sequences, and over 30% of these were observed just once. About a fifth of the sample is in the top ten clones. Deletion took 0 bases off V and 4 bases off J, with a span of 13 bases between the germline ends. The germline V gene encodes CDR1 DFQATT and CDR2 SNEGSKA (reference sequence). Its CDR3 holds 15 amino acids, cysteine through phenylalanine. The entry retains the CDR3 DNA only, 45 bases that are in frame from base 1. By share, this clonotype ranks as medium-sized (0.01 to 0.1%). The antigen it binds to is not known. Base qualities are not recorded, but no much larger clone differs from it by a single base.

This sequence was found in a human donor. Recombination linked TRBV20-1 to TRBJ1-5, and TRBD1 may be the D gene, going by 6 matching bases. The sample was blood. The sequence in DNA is TGCAGTGCTAGAGATGCCGGGGGCAGTAATCAGCCCCAGCATTTT. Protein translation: CSARDAGGSNQPQHF.